Listed below are T cell receptor beta chains from one sample, sequenced in a study of T-cell memory formation after mild COVID-19. MiXCR, run by TCRdb on the 5' RACE reads, gives a single entry per CDR3 protein. The sample consists of tens of thousands of distinct CDR3 sequences, around 15% of them appearing once. Sequencing was performed on PBMCs or a T cell subset sorted from them (not recorded which). The receptors were gathered from an adult woman who had mild COVID-19 (a few samples of this study predate the infection). Cell type and time point are not known. Both conserved end residues are part of each CDR3. D genes are given only for firm matches. Clone size is shown for a subset of rows, as once, few, many or a class of expanded clone.

D gene	V gene	J gene	CDR3 length	clone size	CDR3 DNA	CDR3 protein
-	TRBV9	TRBJ1-4	15	few	TGTGCCAGCAGCGTCCTCGGAGTGTATAATGAAAAACTGTTTTTT	CASSVLGVYNEKLFF
-	TRBV7-9	TRBJ2-1	12	few	TGTGCCAGCAGCCCAGCGCCGAATGAGCAGTTCTTC	CASSPAPNEQFF
-	TRBV29-1	TRBJ1-1	14	few	TGCAGCGTTGAAGGAGTTTCCGAGGGCACTGAAGCTTTCTTT	CSVEGVSEGTEAFF
-	TRBV7-2	TRBJ1-4	19	few	TGTGCCAGCAGTAATAGGAAGGGGTTATCTATAGGGGCTAATGAAAAACTGTTTTTT	CASSNRKGLSIGANEKLFF
-	TRBV6-5	TRBJ2-5	14	-	TGTGCCAGCAGTTACTCGAGCAGGGAAGAGACCCAGTACTTC	CASSYSSREETQYF
-	TRBV6-5	TRBJ2-3	16	-	TGTGCCAGCAGTTACTCTTGGGAGGATGGCACAGATACGCAGTATTTT	CASSYSWEDGTDTQYF
-	TRBV18	TRBJ2-3	12	-	TGTGCCAGCTCACACCGCACAGATACGCAGTATTTT	CASSHRTDTQYF
TRBD2	TRBV4-2	TRBJ2-2	19	-	TGTGCCAGCAGCGATCGTCCTCTAGCGGGGGCGGCGAACACCGGGGAGCTGTTTTTT	CASSDRPLAGAANTGELFF
-	TRBV15	TRBJ2-3	17	few	TGTGCCACCAGCAGAGATCCCTCAGGGGTAAGCACAGATACGCAGTATTTT	CATSRDPSGVSTDTQYF
-	TRBV9	TRBJ2-1	15	few	TGTGCCAGCAGCGTTGGGGGAGAGATTATAGGTGAGCAGTTCTTC	CASSVGGEIIGEQFF
-	TRBV7-9	TRBJ2-1	13	few	TGTGCCAGCAGCTTAGCCTGGGTCAATGAGCAGTTCTTC	CASSLAWVNEQFF
TRBD1	TRBV4-3	TRBJ2-7	17	-	TGCGCCAGCAGCCAAGATTTAGCGACAGGGAGAGGCTACGAGCAGTACTTC	CASSQDLATGRGYEQYF
TRBD1	TRBV6-5	TRBJ2-7	18	-	TGTGCCAGCAGTTACTCGAGCCCCCTGGGACAGGCGGCCTACGAGCAGTACTTC	CASSYSSPLGQAAYEQYF
-	TRBV18	TRBJ2-1	17	few	TGTGCCAGCTCAGAAGGGGGAGGATTCCTTGGAGGCAATGAGCAGTTCTTC	CASSEGGGFLGGNEQFF
-	TRBV6-5	TRBJ2-7	15	-	TGTGCCAGCAGTTACACGCAGGACGGATACTACGAGCAGTACTTC	CASSYTQDGYYEQYF
-	TRBV20-1	TRBJ2-1	14	few	TGCAGTGCCCCGACGGTTAGCTCCTACAATGAGCAGTTCTTC	CSAPTVSSYNEQFF
-	TRBV6-2/TRBV6-3	TRBJ1-5	13	few	TGTGCCAGCACGCAGGGGATCAATCAGCCCCAGCATTTT	CASTQGINQPQHF
-	TRBV7-9	TRBJ2-7	15	-	TGTGCCAGCAGCTTAGTAGTGGGAGAGTCCTACGAGCAGTACTTC	CASSLVVGESYEQYF
TRBD1	TRBV5-1	TRBJ2-7	14	few	TGCGCCAGCAGCTACAGGGGGCCCTCCTACGAGCAGTACTTC	CASSYRGPSYEQYF
TRBD2	TRBV6-1	TRBJ2-5	15	few	TGTGCCAGCAGTGAATCTAGCGGGGGTGGGGAGACCCAGTACTTC	CASSESSGGGETQYF
-	TRBV9	TRBJ2-1	14	few	TGTGCCAGCAGCGTAGCTGCAGGAACACATGAGCAGTTCTTC	CASSVAAGTHEQFF
-	TRBV6-6	TRBJ2-7	14	-	TGTGCCAGCACTCCCGGGGCACCAGGTTTCGAGCAGTACTTC	CASTPGAPGFEQYF
TRBD2	TRBV4-1	TRBJ2-3	12	few	TGCGCCAGCACGGGGGGGACAGATACGCAGTATTTT	CASTGGTDTQYF
TRBD2	TRBV7-8	TRBJ2-1	24	few	TGTGCCAGCAGCTCACCAGGACTAGCGGGAGTTAGTAAGAAGATGGGGAGAATTTACAATGAGCAGTTCTTC	CASSSPGLAGVSKKMGRIYNEQFF
TRBD1	TRBV20-1	TRBJ1-5	16	many	TGCAGTGCGAGGGACAGGGGAATTTTCGGCAATCAGCCCCAGCATTTT	CSARDRGIFGNQPQHF
-	TRBV4-2	TRBJ2-7	16	few	TGTGCCAGCAGCCAAGATCAGTGGGCGCTCTCCTACGAGCAGTACTTC	CASSQDQWALSYEQYF
-	TRBV5-6	TRBJ1-2	13	-	TGTGCCACCCAGACGGGGCTCGGTTATGGCTACACCTTC	CATQTGLGYGYTF
-	TRBV12-3/TRBV12-4	TRBJ2-7	12	-	TGTGCCAGCAGCCCGGGACACGACGAGCAGTACTTC	CASSPGHDEQYF
-	TRBV7-8	TRBJ2-7	15	-	TGTGCCAGCAGCTTAGAGCCCTCTACTAGCTACGAGCAGTACTTC	CASSLEPSTSYEQYF
-	TRBV6-2/TRBV6-3	TRBJ2-1	15	-	TGTGCCAGCAGTTACGGCCGGGACATGGTGAATGAGCAGTTCTTC	CASSYGRDMVNEQFF
TRBD1	TRBV4-3	TRBJ2-7	16	-	TGCGCCAGCAGCCAAGATAGGACAGGGCTGACCTACGAGCAGTACTTC	CASSQDRTGLTYEQYF
TRBD1	TRBV9	TRBJ2-7	14	-	TGTGCCAGCAGCGTAGGAGACAGGGGGCTCGAGCAGTACTTC	CASSVGDRGLEQYF
-	TRBV7-9	TRBJ1-1	13	-	TGTGCCAGCAGCTTAGCGAACAGAGATGAAGCTTTCTTT	CASSLANRDEAFF
TRBD2	TRBV6-4	TRBJ2-3	16	few	TGTGCCAGCAGTGACTCCAGCGGGGGGCAGGTAGATACGCAGTATTTT	CASSDSSGGQVDTQYF
-	TRBV4-3	TRBJ2-3	15	-	TGCGCCAGCAGCCAAGAACCGCTCCCCCCAGATACGCAGTATTTT	CASSQEPLPPDTQYF
TRBD2	TRBV4-2	TRBJ2-3	19	few	TGTGCCAGCAGCCAAGAAGAGCCAGGTAGCGGGAGTACCGCAGATACGCAGTATTTT	CASSQEEPGSGSTADTQYF
-	TRBV7-9	TRBJ2-5	14	few	TGTGCCAGCAGCCCCTCCACAGGGAAAGAGACCCAGTACTTC	CASSPSTGKETQYF
TRBD1	TRBV4-3	TRBJ2-7	14	few	TGCGCCAGCAGTGATACAGGGGGCTGGAACGAGCAGTACTTC	CASSDTGGWNEQYF
-	TRBV6-1	TRBJ1-2	15	-	TGTGCCAGCAGCAAGGCCCCAGAAGCTAACTATGGCTACACCTTC	CASSKAPEANYGYTF
-	TRBV9	TRBJ2-5	15	-	TGTGCCAGCAGCGTAGGGGCCAGCGTACAAGAGACCCAGTACTTC	CASSVGASVQETQYF
-	TRBV7-9	TRBJ2-7	15	few	TGTGCCAGCAGCCCCGGACAGACCTCTTCCTACGAGCAGTACTTC	CASSPGQTSSYEQYF
-	TRBV13	TRBJ2-1	16	-	TGTGCCAGCAGCTTAGGATTTGGGGCTAGGGCAAATGAGCAGTTCTTC	CASSLGFGARANEQFF
-	TRBV21-1	TRBJ2-1	15	-	TGTGCCAGCAGCAAAGGGGCAGCCTCCTACAATGAGCAGTTCTTC	CASSKGAASYNEQFF
TRBD1	TRBV15	TRBJ1-5	14	-	TGTGCCACCAGCAGCCACAGGGGAATACAGCCCCAGCATTTT	CATSSHRGIQPQHF
TRBD2	TRBV5-1	TRBJ2-1	16	many	TGCGCCAGCAGCTCGACTAGCGGGGGGTCCTACAATGAGCAGTTCTTC	CASSSTSGGSYNEQFF
-	TRBV9	TRBJ2-3	18	-	TGTGCCAGCAGCGGGCCCGGTAGTAATAGCGGACCCACAGATACGCAGTATTTT	CASSGPGSNSGPTDTQYF
TRBD1	TRBV6-5	TRBJ2-1	12	few	TGTGCCAGCCGAAGGGGGCTAAATGAGCAGTTCTTC	CASRRGLNEQFF
-	TRBV12-3/TRBV12-4	TRBJ1-1	18	-	TGTGCCAGCAGTTTCCGTCTAATGGAGGGAATGGGGCACACTGAAGCTTTCTTT	CASSFRLMEGMGHTEAFF
-	TRBV27	TRBJ2-5	15	-	TGTGCCAGCAGTTCTCCGGGACTGCGGGGAGAGACCCAGTACTTC	CASSSPGLRGETQYF
-	TRBV20-1	TRBJ2-5	16	few	TGCAGTGCTAGAGGGACGGGGGCCCAAGGAGGGGAGACCCAGTACTTC	CSARGTGAQGGETQYF
TRBD1	TRBV12-3/TRBV12-4	TRBJ2-7	15	few	TGTGCCAGCAGTGAGACAGGGGGCGTCTCTGGCGAGCAGTACTTC	CASSETGGVSGEQYF
-	TRBV7-2	TRBJ1-1	15	-	TGTGCCAGCAGCTTATTATGGGGGGGCAATACTGAAGCTTTCTTT	CASSLLWGGNTEAFF
TRBD2	TRBV20-1	TRBJ2-7	14	few	TGCAGTGCTAACGGACTAGCGGGAGAGTACGAGCAGTACTTC	CSANGLAGEYEQYF
TRBD2	TRBV7-2	TRBJ2-5	17	few	TGTGCCAGCAGCTACCGTTCTGGGCTAGCGGCACAAGAGACCCAGTACTTC	CASSYRSGLAAQETQYF
-	TRBV3-1	TRBJ2-7	15	-	TGTGCCAGCAGCCAAAGCGGACACCGAACCTACGAGCAGTACTTC	CASSQSGHRTYEQYF
-	TRBV7-2	TRBJ2-5	12	-	TGTGCCAGCAGCTTTTCCCGGGAGACCCAGTACTTC	CASSFSRETQYF
-	TRBV20-1	TRBJ2-7	14	few	TGCAGTGCTAGAGAATTAAGAGGTACCTACGAGCAGTACTTC	CSARELRGTYEQYF
-	TRBV7-9	TRBJ2-5	12	few	TGTGCCAGCAGCGCCCCGTTCGAGACCCAGTACTTC	CASSAPFETQYF